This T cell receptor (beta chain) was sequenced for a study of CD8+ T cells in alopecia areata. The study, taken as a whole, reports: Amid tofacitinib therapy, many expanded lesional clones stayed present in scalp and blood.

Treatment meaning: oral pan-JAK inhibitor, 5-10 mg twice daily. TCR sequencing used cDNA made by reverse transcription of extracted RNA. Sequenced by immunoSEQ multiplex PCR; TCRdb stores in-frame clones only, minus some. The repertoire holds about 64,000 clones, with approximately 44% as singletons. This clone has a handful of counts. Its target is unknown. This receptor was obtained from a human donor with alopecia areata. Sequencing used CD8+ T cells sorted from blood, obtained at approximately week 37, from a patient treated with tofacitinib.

The chain's CDR3 is CAWSVGPYTEAFF. The CDR3 DNA is TGTGCCTGGAGTGTTGGCCCCTACACTGAAGCTTTCTTT. The genes are TRBV30 and TRBJ1-1, with D hard to call. CDR1 GTSNPN and CDR2 SVGIG come from the germline V gene (reference sequence). This CDR3 spans 13 amino acids. The V gene lost 0 bases and the J gene lost 3 bases, with 8 bases spanning the gap.